The next 31 T cell receptor beta chains were all read from a single sample in a study of control samples from healthy donors and cancer patients. Assay used: immunoSEQ multiplex PCR; TCRdb lists only in-frame clones, some missing. The sample yields 150,000 to 200,000 clones, around 94% seen once. The specimen sequenced was blood. The receptors derive from a man aged 25-40 years in good health.

The gene calls are TRBV6-4 and TRBJ1-4, with TRBD1 matching 8 bases. Germline CDR1 is MRHNA and CDR2 is SNTAGT. There are 13 residues in the CDR3. V trimming: 4 bases; J trimming: 10 bases; junction bases outside the gene matches: 5. CDR3 nucleotides: TGTGCCAGCAGTGCGTCAGGGGGCGGAAAACTGTTTTTT. Translated: CASSASGGGKLFF.

The V and J genes are TRBV12-3 or TRBV12-4 and TRBJ1-1; TRBD1 is a possible D gene (6 bases). Trimming took off 6 bases at V and 10 bases at J, with 15 bases between the two ends. This CDR3 region has 12 residues. The CDR3, as DNA: TGTGCCAGCAGGGGAACAGGGTGGAGAGCTTTCTTT. Its protein is CASRGTGWRAFF.

The chain recombines TRBV5-1 with TRBJ2-5; D is possibly TRBD1 (5 bases). CDR1 and CDR2 from the germline V gene are SGHRS and YFSETQ. CDR3 length: 14 residues. Between the trimmed V and J ends, which lost 0 bases and 2 bases, there was a span of 8 bases. As DNA, the CDR3 is TGCGCCAGCAGCTTGGATCAGGGACAAGAGACCCAGTACTTC. Protein sequence: CASSLDQGQETQYF.

The gene calls are TRBV6-1 and TRBJ1-1; D not resolved. The V gene's germline CDR1 is MNHNS and CDR2 SASEGT. CDR3 length: 16 amino acids. V dropped 0 bases and J dropped 0 bases, with 11 bases sitting between them. The CDR3 is CASSEARVRLNTEAFF. The CDR3 DNA reads as TGTGCCAGCAGTGAAGCGCGGGTCAGGCTGAACACTGAAGCTTTCTTT.

Only one count was recorded for this clone. The genes are TRBV7-8 and TRBJ1-5; possible D gene TRBD1, 5 bases. The CDR3 runs to 14 residues. Trimming pared 2 bases from V and 1 base from J, leaving 6 bases between. Germline CDR1 SGHVS, CDR2 FQNEAQ. The CDR3 DNA is TGTGCCAGCAGCTTACCAGGGAGCAATCAGCCCCAGCATTTT. Translating gives CASSLPGSNQPQHF. Filled out from reference TRBV7-8 and TRBJ1-5, the complete variable domain reads GAGVSQSPRYKVAKRGQDVALRCDPISGHVSLFWYQQALGQGPEFLTYFQNEAQLDKSGLPSDRFFAERPEGSVSTLKIQRTQQEDSAVYLCASSLPGSNQPQHFGDGTRLSIL.

This CDR3 reads CASSLSGPYQETQYF. The CDR3, as DNA: TGCGCCAGCAGCTTGTCGGGGCCCTACCAAGAGACCCAGTACTTC. The chain combines TRBV5-1 with TRBJ2-5, with D possibly called TRBD1 or TRBD2 (5 bases each). Looked up from germline, CDR1 is SGHRS and CDR2 is YFSETQ. The CDR3 totals 15 residues. V was pared by 1 base and J by 0 bases, with 10 bases between.

This chain joins TRBV6-6 and TRBJ1-2, with 7 nucleotides matching TRBD1. The CDR3 covers 15 residues. With 5 bases clipped from V and 3 bases from J, the junction kept 9 bases outside the gene matches. From germline, CDR1 is MNHNY and CDR2 SVGAGI (reference sequence). The CDR3: CASSLHRDSYYGYTF. CDR3 DNA sequence: TGTGCCAGCAGTCTTCACCGGGACAGCTACTATGGCTACACCTTC.

This clone was counted a single time. The chain links TRBV28 to TRBJ1-3; no reliable D call. The CDR3 contains 15 residues. In germline, CDR1 is MDHEN, CDR2 SYDVKM. Trimming pared 2 bases from V and 0 bases from J, leaving 8 bases between. In DNA form, the CDR3 reads TGTGCCAGCAGTTTACGCCCGAGCTCTGGAAACACCATATATTTT. Residues: CASSLRPSSGNTIYF.

This clone was recorded once. The chain has TRBV30 and TRBJ1-6; a possible D gene is TRBD1 (6 bases). The CDR3 is made up of 14 amino acids. CDR1 is GTSNPN and CDR2 is SVGIG in the germline V gene (reference sequence). The V and J ends lost 1 base and 10 bases respectively, with 14 bases between them. The CDR3 loop is CAWSAGRGLSPLHF. The DNA for the CDR3 is TGTGCCTGGAGTGCCGGAAGGGGGTTATCACCCCTCCACTTT. Looking up the rest from reference TRBV30 and TRBJ1-6 gives the full variable domain: SQTIHQWPATLVQPVGSPLSLECTVEGTSNPNLYWYRQAAGRGLQLLFYSVGIGQISSEVPQNLSASRPQDRQFILSSKKLLLSDSGFYLCAWSAGRGLSPLHFGNGTRLTVT.

The rearrangement uses TRBV19 and TRBJ1-2; D is unresolved. V was trimmed by 5 bases and J by 7 bases, leaving 8 bases between them. Germline loops: CDR1 LNHDA, CDR2 SQIVND (reference sequence). The CDR3 has 11 amino acids. CDR3 in DNA: TGTGCCAGTAGTCAAGCCTTTGGCTACACCTTC. Its translation: CASSQAFGYTF.

The rearrangement joins TRBV2 to TRBJ1-1; no reliable D call. The germline V gene encodes CDR1 SNHLY and CDR2 FYNNEI. The CDR3 covers 11 residues. Trimming cost V 5 bases and J 6 bases, with 7 bases left between them. CDR3 in DNA: TGTGCCAGCAGTTACCTTCCTGAAGCTTTCTTT. Its translation: CASSYLPEAFF. Looking up the rest from reference TRBV2 and TRBJ1-1 gives the full variable domain: EPEVTQTPSHQVTQMGQEVILRCVPISNHLYFYWYRQILGQKVEFLVSFYNNEISEKSEIFDDQFSVERPDGSNFTLKIRSTKLEDSAMYFCASSYLPEAFFGQGTRLTVV.

The chain recombines TRBV9 with TRBJ2-7; D gene unclear. CDR3 length: 14 residues. Trimming took off 0 bases at V and 2 bases at J, with 9 bases between the two ends. Germline loops: CDR1 SGDLS, CDR2 YYNGEE. DNA for the CDR3: TGTGCCAGCAGCGTAGCCCCACTCACCTACGAGCAGTACTTC. It encodes CASSVAPLTYEQYF.

V usage is TRBV19 and J usage is TRBJ2-7; 11 nucleotides line up with TRBD2. The CDR3 totals 15 residues. The V and J ends lost 5 bases and 1 base, in that order; junction bases with no gene match: 4. Per the germline V gene, CDR1 is LNHDA and CDR2 is SQIVND (reference sequence). Here the CDR3 DNA reads TGTGCCAGTAGTCTAGCGGGAGGCGGTTCCTACGAGCAGTACTTC. This sequence encodes CASSLAGGGSYEQYF.

The genes are TRBV19 and TRBJ2-4; 12 positions match TRBD2. The CDR3 covers 17 residues. Germline V gene lookup returns CDR1 LNHDA and CDR2 SQIVND (reference sequence). The V gene end was trimmed by 5 bases and the J gene end by 1 base; junction bases not matched to a gene: 6. This CDR3 is CASSPTSGGSAKNIQYF. In DNA, the CDR3 is TGTGCCAGTAGTCCTACTAGCGGGGGGTCTGCCAAAAACATTCAGTACTTC.

The rearrangement uses TRBV4-2 and TRBJ2-5; 12 nucleotides align to TRBD1. The CDR3 totals 16 residues. J lost 8 bases, V lost 0 bases, and 7 bases had no gene match. CDR1 is LGHNA, CDR2 YNFKEQ, per germline. The CDR3 nucleotides are TGTGCCAGCAGCCAAGATGGGGGACAGGGGGCCCTCACCCAGTACTTC. It encodes CASSQDGGQGALTQYF.

The chain is built from TRBV19 and TRBJ1-1, with 7 bases identical to TRBD1. Germline V lookup: CDR1 LNHDA, CDR2 SQIVND (reference sequence). V trimming: 7 bases; J trimming: 7 bases; junction bases outside the gene matches: 9. The CDR3 is 13 residues long. The CDR3 bases are TGTGCCAGTACCGAGACAGGGTGGGGTGAAGCTTTCTTT. Translation: CASTETGWGEAFF.

This clone was counted a few times. J is TRBJ1-3 and V is TRBV5-1; unclear D gene. Germline V gives CDR1 SGHRS, CDR2 YFSETQ. Trimming stripped 5 bases from V and 0 bases from J, with 15 bases between. The CDR3 totals 16 residues. The CDR3 DNA is TGCGCCAGCAGTCCGGCGGGCTGGGGCTCTGGAAACACCATATATTTT. It specifies CASSPAGWGSGNTIYF.

The rearrangement links TRBV5-1 to TRBJ1-4, with 8 positions matching TRBD1. V lost 0 bases to trimming and J lost 3 bases; unmatched junction nucleotides: 4. Germline V gene sequence: CDR1 SGHRS, CDR2 YFSETQ. CDR3 length equals 16 residues. This CDR3 is CASSLARTGPNEKLFF. CDR3 in DNA: TGCGCCAGCAGCTTGGCAAGGACAGGGCCTAATGAAAAACTGTTTTTT.

V gene TRBV6-5 combines with J gene TRBJ2-5; 9 nucleotides line up with TRBD2. CDR3 length equals 13 residues. Looked up from germline, CDR1 is MNHEY and CDR2 is SVGAGI. V lost 7 bases and J lost 6; bases outside the gene matches: 6. DNA of the CDR3: TGTGCCAGCACAGCGGGAGGAGGGCAGACCCAGTACTTC. It is translated as CASTAGGGQTQYF.

The chain employs TRBV6-1 and TRBJ1-5; no clear D gene. The germline V and J ends were trimmed by 2 bases and 5 bases, with 10 bases remaining between them. Germline values: CDR1 MNHNS, CDR2 SASEGT. There are 14 residues in the CDR3. CDR3 sequence (DNA): TGTGCCAGCAGTGAAAGTGGACGGGATCAGCCCCAGCATTTT. It encodes CASSESGRDQPQHF.

V and J are TRBV5-1 and TRBJ2-4, with TRBD2 matching over 9 bases. The J segment lost 3 bases and the V segment lost 2 bases, leaving 3 bases of the junction unmatched. The CDR3 sequence is 15 residues long. The V gene's germline CDR1 is SGHRS and CDR2 YFSETQ. In DNA form, the CDR3 reads TGCGCCAGCAGCTTACCTAGCGGGGTCAAAAACATTCAGTACTTC. Its protein is CASSLPSGVKNIQYF.

The rearrangement uses TRBV11-2 and TRBJ2-3, with D maybe TRBD1 (6 bases). Germline assignment: CDR1 SGHAT and CDR2 FQNNGV. V gave up 1 base and J gave up 1 base, with 9 bases separating them. The CDR3 consists of 15 residues. CDR3 loop: CASSLVPGGTDTQYF. DNA of the CDR3: TGTGCCAGCAGCTTAGTCCCAGGGGGCACAGATACGCAGTATTTT.

The rearrangement joins TRBV27 to TRBJ2-3; the match to TRBD1 covers 12 bases. The V gene end was trimmed by 1 base and the J gene end by 4 bases; junction bases not matched to a gene: 3. This CDR3 region has 16 residues. Germline assignment: CDR1 MNHEY and CDR2 SMNVEV (reference sequence). CDR3 coding DNA: TGTGCCAGCAGTTTATTAGGGACAGGGGGCGCAGATACGCAGTATTTT. It encodes CASSLLGTGGADTQYF.

The rearrangement links TRBV7-2 to TRBJ2-1; D uncertain. The CDR3 has 14 residues. Trimming removed 1 base from V and 5 bases from J, with 9 bases in between. Germline V gene lookup returns CDR1 SGHTA and CDR2 FQGNSA. The CDR3: CASSLGQHNNEQFF. In DNA, the CDR3 is TGTGCCAGCAGCTTAGGGCAGCACAACAATGAGCAGTTCTTC.

The sample holds a few counts of this clone. The genes are TRBV5-8 and TRBJ2-2, with D perhaps matching TRBD1 (5 bases). Germline loops: CDR1 SGHTS, CDR2 YDEGEE. There are 14 residues in the CDR3. V lost 2 bases and J lost 1, with 6 bases in between. The CDR3 DNA follows: TGTGCCAGCAGCTTAGGACAGAACACCGGGGAGCTGTTTTTT. Its protein product is CASSLGQNTGELFF.

The chain uses TRBV6-5 and TRBJ2-3, with D possibly matching TRBD2 (5 bases). This CDR3 comprises 16 residues. Germline lookup yields CDR1 MNHEY and CDR2 SVGAGI. Between the trimmed V and J ends, which lost 0 bases and 2 bases, there was a span of 12 bases. For the CDR3, the DNA is TGTGCCAGCAGTTACTCTGGCTTCGGGATCACAGATACGCAGTATTTT. Its translation: CASSYSGFGITDTQYF.

The CDR3 nucleotides are TGCGCCAGCAGCCCACTTCTAGCGGGTACCTACGAGCAGTACTTC. Protein product: CASSPLLAGTYEQYF. This sequence joins TRBV5-1 and TRBJ2-7; TRBD2 matches at 8 bases. CDR1 is SGHRS and CDR2 is YFSETQ in the germline V gene. Trimming at V came to 4 bases and at J to 2 bases, leaving 8 bases not matched to a gene. This CDR3 spans 15 amino acids.

The chain carries TRBV6-5 and TRBJ2-3; 10 bases match TRBD2. Trimming at V came to 6 bases and at J to 4 bases, leaving 7 bases not matched to a gene. Germline values: CDR1 MNHEY, CDR2 SVGAGI. CDR3 size: 15 residues. The DNA of the CDR3 is TGTGCCAGCAGGCTGAGCGGGGGGGCCGCAGATACGCAGTATTTT. Encoded protein: CASRLSGGAADTQYF.

The chain uses TRBV14 and TRBJ1-1, with D possibly TRBD1 on 5 matching bases. Trimming cost V 4 bases and J 4 bases, with 13 bases left between them. The CDR3 spans 14 residues. Germline V gene sequence: CDR1 SGHDN, CDR2 FVKESK. The CDR3 spells CASSPTGPITEAFF. The CDR3 DNA reads as TGTGCCAGCAGCCCCACGGGGCCGATCACTGAAGCTTTCTTT. The whole variable domain, filled in from reference TRBV14 and TRBJ1-1, reads EAGVTQFPSHSVIEKGQTVTLRCDPISGHDNLYWYRRVMGKEIKFLLHFVKESKQDESGMPNNRFLAERTGGTYSTLKVQPAELEDSGVYFCASSPTGPITEAFFGQGTRLTVV.

This sequence joins TRBV5-1 and TRBJ1-2; D may be TRBD1 (6 bases). This CDR3 spans 13 amino acids. Germline V gene lookup returns CDR1 SGHRS and CDR2 YFSETQ. Trimming shortened V by 0 bases and J by 7 bases, and 10 bases separated the two germline ends. This CDR3 is CASSLAGEGGYTF. DNA for the CDR3: TGCGCCAGCAGCTTGGCAGGGGAGGGTGGCTACACCTTC.

The chain couples TRBV6-6 to TRBJ1-1; 9 nucleotides line up with TRBD1. The CDR3 has 15 amino acids. J gave up 5 bases and V 6 bases, and 10 bases lay outside the gene matches. Germline V lookup: CDR1 MNHNY, CDR2 SVGAGI (reference sequence). CDR3 amino acids: CASSSTTGGGTEAFF. Written as DNA, the CDR3 is TGTGCCAGCAGCTCCACTACAGGGGGCGGAACTGAAGCTTTCTTT.